The 20 T cell receptor beta chains reported below all come from one sample, sequenced in a study of blood T cells in healthy people across ages (dated by TCRdb to between 2014 and 2017). Libraries came from 5' RACE. Instrument on record: Illumina HiSeq 2500. The second PCR ran for roughly 7 to 11 cycles and used a J-beta primer mix along with a sample-barcoded 5' primer. The raw public reads went through TCRdb reprocessing: fastp at Q25, MiXCR clone calling, in-frame beta chains kept. Here each entry gathers all rows of one CDR3 protein and keeps the most common genes and DNA. For this sample the table gives around 1,700,000 distinct CDR3 sequences, of which 28% were detected only once. The top ten hold about 8% of the sample. Sequencing input: blood. The receptor source for this set is a woman in her 30s in good health.

The rearrangement links TRBV2 to TRBJ1-5; 7 bases align to TRBD1. V lost 7 bases to trimming and J lost 5 bases; unmatched junction nucleotides: 8. CDR3 length: 14 residues. CDR1 SNHLY and CDR2 FYNNEI come from the germline V gene. The CDR3 sequence: CASTRGAQDQPQHF. Written as DNA, the CDR3 is TGTGCCAGCACCAGGGGGGCGCAAGATCAGCCCCAGCATTTT.

About this clonotype: Germline is not matched at one junction end, which may reflect a read error. The CDR3 sequence is CAGSLTGQDYEQYF. CDR3 in DNA: TGTGCCGGCAGTTTGACCGGACAGGACTACGAGCAGTACTTC. The rearrangement links TRBV28 to TRBJ2-7; 7 positions match TRBD1. CDR3 length: 14 amino acids. Germline CDR1 MDHEN, CDR2 SYDVKM.

For this clonotype: This could be a read error, since a much larger clone is one nucleotide away. The chain is built from TRBV7-2 and TRBJ2-1; perhaps TRBD2 as D (8 bases). Germline V lookup: CDR1 SGHTA, CDR2 FQGNSA. Trimming removed 5 bases at V and 7 bases at J, with 15 bases between. This CDR3 has 14 amino acids. In nucleotides, the CDR3 is TGTACCAGCAGCCAGGGACAGCGGGGGAATGAGCAGTTCTTC. Protein sequence: CTSSQGQRGNEQFF.

The genes are TRBV9 and TRBJ2-1; D might be TRBD2 (5 bases). V lost 3 bases to trimming and J lost 5 bases, with 15 bases between them. The CDR3 consists of 15 residues. CDR1 SGDLS and CDR2 YYNGEE come from the germline V gene. CDR3 DNA: TGTGCCAGCAGCGCGAATGGACTGAAGGACAATGAGCAGTTCTTC. Translation: CASSANGLKDNEQFF.

This chain joins TRBV5-1 and TRBJ2-1, with D possibly being TRBD2 (6 bases). V shed 0 bases and J shed 5 bases, with 12 bases lying between them. Germline V gives CDR1 SGHRS, CDR2 YFSETQ. There are 15 residues in the CDR3. CDR3 sequence reads: CASSLGLAYHNEQFF. In DNA, the CDR3 is TGCGCCAGCAGCTTGGGGCTAGCGTACCACAATGAGCAGTTCTTC.

This clonotype was observed a few times. The V and J genes are TRBV24-1 and TRBJ2-3; perhaps TRBD1 as D (5 bases). The germline CDR1 and CDR2 sequences are KGHDR and SFDVKD. The CDR3 consists of 13 residues. V dropped 6 bases and J dropped 2 bases, with 8 bases sitting between them. The CDR3 region is CATSQGDTDTQYF. The DNA of the CDR3 is TGTGCCACCAGTCAGGGCGACACAGATACGCAGTATTTT.

This clonotype was counted ten times or more. The chain joins TRBV14 to TRBJ2-7; maybe TRBD2 (5 bases). V lost 1 base and J lost 3, with 10 bases in between. CDR3 size: 14 residues. The V gene's germline CDR1 is SGHDN and CDR2 FVKESK. DNA of the CDR3: TGTGCCAGCAGCCAAGCACGCGGGTTCTACGAGCAGTACTTC. Translation: CASSQARGFYEQYF.

This clonotype was counted a few times. The V and J genes are TRBV27 and TRBJ2-1, with D perhaps matching TRBD1 or TRBD2 (5 bases each). CDR3 length: 14 amino acids. Between the trimmed V and J ends, which lost 5 bases and 2 bases, there was a span of 10 bases. The germline CDR1 and CDR2 sequences are MNHEY and SMNVEV (reference sequence). CDR3 region: CASSAGGPYNEQFF. Written as DNA, the CDR3 is TGTGCCAGCAGTGCTGGGGGACCCTACAATGAGCAGTTCTTC.

Comments on this clonotype: The junction and the germline gene differ at one end; a read error may be behind it. The chain employs TRBV28 and TRBJ2-3; D possibly corresponds to TRBD1 (7 bases). The germline CDR1 and CDR2 sequences are MDHEN and SYDVKM. The CDR3 sequence is 14 residues long. The DNA for the CDR3 is TGTGCCAGCAGTGCCGCACGCAGGGGGGATACGCGGTATTTT. Its translation is CASSAARRGDTRYF.

Comments on this clonotype: One end of the junction fails to match germline, which may point to a read error. The chain employs TRBV9 and TRBJ2-6; no firm D call. In germline, CDR1 is SGDLS, CDR2 YYNGEE. This CDR3 region has 15 residues. The CDR3 DNA follows: TGTGCCACCAGCCCTGACCTAAGCAGGGCCAACGTCCTGACTTTC. The encoded protein is CATSPDLSRANVLTF.

The CDR3, as DNA: TGCAGCGTTGTGGGGGGCGGAATAACTGAAGCTTTCTTT. This translates into CSVVGGGITEAFF. V gene TRBV29-1 combines with J gene TRBJ1-1; D perhaps matches TRBD1 (6 bases). Germline assignment: CDR1 SQVTM and CDR2 ANQGSEA. This CDR3 comprises 13 residues. V lost 4 bases and J 5 bases, leaving 14 bases between the germline ends.

This clonotype was counted ten times or more. The chain couples TRBV5-4 to TRBJ2-2; 7 positions match TRBD1. The V gene end was trimmed by 0 bases and the J gene end by 3 bases; junction bases not matched to a gene: 2. CDR1 SGHNT and CDR2 YYREEE come from the germline V gene (reference sequence). This CDR3 has 15 residues. The CDR3 DNA follows: TGTGCCAGCAGCTTGGGACAGGGATACACCGGGGAGCTGTTTTTT. It specifies CASSLGQGYTGELFF.

There are a few counts of this clonotype. The rearrangement uses TRBV29-1 and TRBJ2-3, with no clear D. Trimming left V 3 bases short and J 1 base short, with 17 bases between. The CDR3 is made up of 16 amino acids. Per the germline V gene, CDR1 is SQVTM and CDR2 is ANQGSEA. CDR3 sequence: CSVDETANLGTDTQYF. CDR3 DNA: TGCAGCGTTGATGAGACTGCTAATCTAGGCACAGATACGCAGTATTTT.

This clonotype was observed a few times. V usage is TRBV15 and J usage is TRBJ2-1; no firm D call. The CDR3 consists of 14 residues. In germline, CDR1 is LNHNV, CDR2 YYDKDF (reference sequence). Trimming removed 0 bases from V and 3 bases from J, with 6 bases in between. The CDR3 DNA follows: TGTGCCACCAGCAGAGAACTCAACTACAATGAGCAGTTCTTC. This sequence encodes CATSRELNYNEQFF.

In this sample, this clonotype turned up many times. The CDR3 nucleotides are TGTGCCAGCAGCTCCCCAGCCCGGGGGCCCTACGAGCAGTACTTC. It yields the protein CASSSPARGPYEQYF. The chain joins TRBV5-4 to TRBJ2-7, with D possibly being TRBD1 or TRBD2 (6 bases each). This CDR3 has 15 amino acids. V dropped 3 bases and J dropped 2 bases, with 15 bases sitting between them. Per the germline V gene, CDR1 is SGHNT and CDR2 is YYREEE (reference sequence).

The V and J genes are TRBV5-1 and TRBJ2-1; unclear D gene. Gene TRBJ2-7 matches the end of the DNA better, so the J call may be wrong. Per the germline V gene, CDR1 is SGHRS and CDR2 is YFSETQ. The CDR3 spans 13 residues. The CDR3 nucleotides are TGCGCCAGCAGCTTAAGCTCCTACAATGAGCAGTACTTC. Encoded protein: CASSLSSYNEQYF.

Only a few counts were recorded for this clonotype. This chain joins TRBV20-1 and TRBJ2-1; D is ambiguous. Trimming removed 5 bases at V and 4 bases at J, with 15 bases between. Germline V gives CDR1 DFQATT, CDR2 SNEGSKA (reference sequence). CDR3 length: 14 residues. The CDR3 here is CSAGVPDGYNEQFF. The CDR3 DNA reads as TGCAGTGCTGGGGTTCCGGACGGATACAATGAGCAGTTCTTC.

This clonotype appeared a few times. The rearrangement links TRBV19 to TRBJ1-5; D might be TRBD1 (5 bases). From germline, CDR1 is LNHDA and CDR2 SQIVND (reference sequence). Between the trimmed V and J ends, which lost 5 bases and 5 bases, there was a span of 16 bases. The CDR3 extends over 15 amino acids. CDR3 amino acids: CASSRDGQVYQPQHF. CDR3 DNA sequence: TGTGCCAGTAGTCGGGACGGGCAGGTATATCAGCCCCAGCATTTT.

V usage is TRBV6-6 and J usage is TRBJ2-5; TRBD1 agrees at 8 bases. The J call may not be correct, given that the DNA end is closer to TRBJ2-1. This CDR3 region has 16 residues. Germline V gene lookup returns CDR1 MNHNY and CDR2 SVGAGI (reference sequence). In nucleotides, the CDR3 is TGTGCCAGCAGACCCGCGGACAGGGAGTACCAAGAGACCCAGTTCTTC. Amino acids: CASRPADREYQETQFF.

This clonotype appeared many times. The rearrangement joins TRBV20-1 to TRBJ1-2; D uncertain. The CDR3 totals 17 residues. CDR1 DFQATT and CDR2 SNEGSKA come from the germline V gene (reference sequence). V lost 0 bases, J lost 1 base, and 18 bases lay in between. In DNA form, the CDR3 reads TGCAGTGCTAGAGATCACTCAGAACACATTATTAACTATGGCTACACCTTC. Encoded protein: CSARDHSEHIINYGYTF.